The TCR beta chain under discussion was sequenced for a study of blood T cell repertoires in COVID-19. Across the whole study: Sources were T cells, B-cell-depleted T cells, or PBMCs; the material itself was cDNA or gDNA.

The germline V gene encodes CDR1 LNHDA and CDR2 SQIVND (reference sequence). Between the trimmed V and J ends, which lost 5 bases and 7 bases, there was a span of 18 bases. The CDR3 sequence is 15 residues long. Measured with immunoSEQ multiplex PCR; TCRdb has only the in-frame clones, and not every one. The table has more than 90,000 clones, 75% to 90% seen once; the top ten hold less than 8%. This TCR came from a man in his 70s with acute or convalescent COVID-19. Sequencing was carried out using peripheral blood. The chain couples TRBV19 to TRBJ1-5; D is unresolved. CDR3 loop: CASSPRQESGQPQHF. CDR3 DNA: TGTGCCAGTAGTCCCCGCCAGGAGTCGGGGCAGCCCCAGCATTTT.